These T cell receptor beta chains were read from a single sample in a study of shared clonotypes between healthy human individuals. TCRdb's table, derived via immunoSEQ multiplex PCR, lists solely in-frame clones and lacks some. Of around 700,000 clones in the sample, about 90% are singletons; the top ten hold roughly 24%. Source material: naive CD8+ T cells sorted from blood. These receptors were obtained from a man aged 30 to 39 in good health. Both conserved end residues are part of each CDR3. The order of the fields is CDR3 protein, CDR3 DNA, J gene, D gene, V gene, CDR3 length, clone size. A D gene is named only where the DNA matches it firmly. Clone size, where shown, is once, few, many, or a class for clones that have expanded.

CDR3 protein: CASSLGGQGAYNEQFF
CDR3 DNA: TGTGCCAGCAGCTTGGGGGGACAGGGGGCCTACAATGAGCAGTTCTTC
J gene: TRBJ2-1
D gene: TRBD1
V gene: TRBV7-6
CDR3 length: 16
clone size: .

CDR3 protein: CASSPWWGEGPNTGELFF
CDR3 DNA: TGTGCCAGCAGCCCCTGGTGGGGGGAGGGACCGAACACCGGGGAGCTGTTTTTT
J gene: TRBJ2-2
D gene: TRBD2
V gene: TRBV7-2
CDR3 length: 18
clone size: .

CDR3 protein: CASSYTSGASSSYNEQFF
CDR3 DNA: TGTGCCAGCAGTTATACTAGCGGGGCTTCAAGCTCCTACAATGAGCAGTTCTTC
J gene: TRBJ2-1
D gene: TRBD2
V gene: TRBV28
CDR3 length: 18
clone size: .

CDR3 protein: CASSQGVGFYEQYF
CDR3 DNA: TGTGCCAGCAGCCAAGGGGTAGGGTTCTACGAGCAGTACTTC
J gene: TRBJ2-7
D gene: .
V gene: TRBV14
CDR3 length: 14
clone size: once

CDR3 protein: CASSWGLAGRDEQFF
CDR3 DNA: TGTGCCAGCAGCTGGGGACTAGCGGGAAGGGATGAGCAGTTCTTC
J gene: TRBJ2-1
D gene: TRBD2
V gene: TRBV5-8
CDR3 length: 15
clone size: .

CDR3 protein: CASSLPQPPSYEQYF
CDR3 DNA: TGTGCCAGCAGCTTGCCACAGCCCCCCTCCTACGAGCAGTACTTC
J gene: TRBJ2-7
D gene: .
V gene: TRBV7-9
CDR3 length: 15
clone size: .

CDR3 protein: CASSDGGLAGDTQYF
CDR3 DNA: TGTGCCAGCAGTGACGGGGGACTAGCGGGAGATACGCAGTATTTT
J gene: TRBJ2-3
D gene: TRBD2
V gene: TRBV6-4
CDR3 length: 15
clone size: .

CDR3 protein: CASRGHLNTEAFF
CDR3 DNA: TGTGCCAGCCGGGGACACTTGAACACTGAAGCTTTCTTT
J gene: TRBJ1-1
D gene: .
V gene: TRBV27
CDR3 length: 13
clone size: .

CDR3 protein: CASSLGVVGQGYQETQYF
CDR3 DNA: TGTGCCAGCAGCCTCGGGGTTGTGGGACAGGGGTATCAAGAGACCCAGTACTTC
J gene: TRBJ2-5
D gene: TRBD1
V gene: TRBV5-4
CDR3 length: 18
clone size: .

CDR3 protein: CASSLGGSRSNQPQHF
CDR3 DNA: TGTGCCAGCAGCTTAGGGGGGTCTAGGAGCAATCAGCCCCAGCATTTT
J gene: TRBJ1-5
D gene: .
V gene: TRBV13
CDR3 length: 16
clone size: .

CDR3 protein: CASSLGLAGGHETQYF
CDR3 DNA: TGTGCCAGCAGTTTAGGACTAGCGGGAGGGCATGAGACCCAGTACTTC
J gene: TRBJ2-5
D gene: TRBD2
V gene: TRBV28
CDR3 length: 16
clone size: .

CDR3 protein: CASSISLGVNEQFF
CDR3 DNA: TGTGCCAGTAGTATCTCGCTGGGAGTCAATGAGCAGTTCTTC
J gene: TRBJ2-1
D gene: .
V gene: TRBV19
CDR3 length: 14
clone size: .

CDR3 protein: CATSRDGSTDTQYF
CDR3 DNA: TGTGCCACCAGCAGAGATGGAAGTACAGATACGCAGTATTTT
J gene: TRBJ2-3
D gene: .
V gene: TRBV15
CDR3 length: 14
clone size: .

CDR3 protein: CASSGAGVANTGELFF
CDR3 DNA: TGTGCCAGCAGCGGGGCAGGGGTAGCGAACACCGGGGAGCTGTTTTTT
J gene: TRBJ2-2
D gene: .
V gene: TRBV9
CDR3 length: 16
clone size: once

CDR3 protein: CSVDRTGNGYTF
CDR3 DNA: TGCAGCGTTGACCGGACAGGGAATGGCTACACCTTC
J gene: TRBJ1-2
D gene: TRBD1
V gene: TRBV29-1
CDR3 length: 12
clone size: .

CDR3 protein: CASSLFWTGVRGEQYF
CDR3 DNA: TGTGCCAGCAGTCTTTTCTGGACGGGGGTTCGAGGCGAGCAGTACTTC
J gene: TRBJ2-7
D gene: .
V gene: TRBV6-4
CDR3 length: 16
clone size: .

CDR3 protein: CASSSPDGRSSYEQYF
CDR3 DNA: TGTGCCAGCAGTTCCCCTGACGGAAGAAGCTCCTACGAGCAGTACTTC
J gene: TRBJ2-7
D gene: .
V gene: TRBV28
CDR3 length: 16
clone size: .

CDR3 protein: CASSGGDYNEQFF
CDR3 DNA: TGTGCCAGCAGCGGGGGGGACTACAATGAGCAGTTCTTC
J gene: TRBJ2-1
D gene: TRBD2
V gene: TRBV7-8
CDR3 length: 13
clone size: .

CDR3 protein: CAISDTWEYTGELFF
CDR3 DNA: TGTGCCATCAGTGATACGTGGGAGTACACCGGGGAGCTGTTTTTT
J gene: TRBJ2-2
D gene: .
V gene: TRBV10-3
CDR3 length: 15
clone size: .

CDR3 protein: CASSLGENFYEQYF
CDR3 DNA: TGTGCCAGCAGTTTAGGAGAGAATTTCTACGAGCAGTACTTC
J gene: TRBJ2-7
D gene: .
V gene: TRBV27
CDR3 length: 14
clone size: .

CDR3 protein: CASSLVGTSGTGELFF
CDR3 DNA: TGTGCCAGCAGTTTAGTCGGGACTAGCGGTACCGGGGAGCTGTTTTTT
J gene: TRBJ2-2
D gene: TRBD2
V gene: TRBV27
CDR3 length: 16
clone size: .

CDR3 protein: CAIRAPGREETQYF
CDR3 DNA: TGTGCCATCAGGGCACCCGGACGGGAGGAGACCCAGTACTTC
J gene: TRBJ2-5
D gene: .
V gene: TRBV10-3
CDR3 length: 14
clone size: .

CDR3 protein: CATSRTSGSRGELFF
CDR3 DNA: TGTGCCACCAGCAGGACTAGCGGGAGTCGGGGGGAGCTGTTTTTT
J gene: TRBJ2-2
D gene: TRBD2
V gene: TRBV15
CDR3 length: 15
clone size: .

CDR3 protein: CASSESSGPSYNEQFF
CDR3 DNA: TGTGCCAGCAGTGAGAGTTCGGGACCCTCCTACAATGAGCAGTTCTTC
J gene: TRBJ2-1
D gene: .
V gene: TRBV6-1
CDR3 length: 16
clone size: .

CDR3 protein: CASSPMDRGSYEQYF
CDR3 DNA: TGTGCCAGCAGCCCTATGGACAGGGGGTCCTACGAGCAGTACTTC
J gene: TRBJ2-7
D gene: TRBD1
V gene: TRBV11-2
CDR3 length: 15
clone size: .

CDR3 protein: CASSEGEEGVRGYGYTF
CDR3 DNA: TGTGCCAGCAGTGAAGGCGAGGAGGGGGTCAGGGGCTATGGCTACACCTTC
J gene: TRBJ1-2
D gene: .
V gene: TRBV6-1
CDR3 length: 17
clone size: .

CDR3 protein: CASSVEARSSGNTIYF
CDR3 DNA: TGTGCCAGCAGCGTAGAAGCTAGAAGCTCTGGAAACACCATATATTTT
J gene: TRBJ1-3
D gene: .
V gene: TRBV9
CDR3 length: 16
clone size: .

CDR3 protein: CASSDRYTGELFF
CDR3 DNA: TGTGCCAGCAGTGACAGATACACCGGGGAGCTGTTTTTT
J gene: TRBJ2-2
D gene: .
V gene: TRBV6-4
CDR3 length: 13
clone size: few

CDR3 protein: CASSSFRVSSTDTQYF
CDR3 DNA: TGTGCCAGCAGCAGCTTTAGGGTCAGTAGCACAGATACGCAGTATTTT
J gene: TRBJ2-3
D gene: .
V gene: TRBV7-9
CDR3 length: 16
clone size: .

CDR3 protein: CASSQVTGTEAFF
CDR3 DNA: TGCGCCAGCAGCCAAGTAACGGGAACCGAAGCTTTCTTT
J gene: TRBJ1-1
D gene: .
V gene: TRBV4-1
CDR3 length: 13
clone size: .

CDR3 protein: CASSFRATRTDTQYF
CDR3 DNA: TGCGCCAGCAGCTTCCGAGCAACTCGCACAGATACGCAGTATTTT
J gene: TRBJ2-3
D gene: .
V gene: TRBV5-1
CDR3 length: 15
clone size: .

CDR3 protein: CASSLGSGVTEAFF
CDR3 DNA: TGTGCCAGCAGCTTAGGGTCGGGGGTCACTGAAGCTTTCTTT
J gene: TRBJ1-1
D gene: .
V gene: TRBV7-9
CDR3 length: 14
clone size: .

CDR3 protein: CASSSGLAGVAEQYF
CDR3 DNA: TGTGCCAGCAGTTCGGGACTAGCGGGAGTGGCCGAGCAGTACTTC
J gene: TRBJ2-7
D gene: TRBD2
V gene: TRBV27
CDR3 length: 15
clone size: .

CDR3 protein: CASSSSSNQPQHF
CDR3 DNA: TGTGCCAGCAGTTCCTCTAGCAATCAGCCCCAGCATTTT
J gene: TRBJ1-5
D gene: .
V gene: TRBV6-6
CDR3 length: 13
clone size: .

CDR3 protein: CASSTTGDRMPQHF
CDR3 DNA: TGTGCCAGCAGCACCACGGGGGATAGAATGCCCCAGCATTTT
J gene: TRBJ1-5
D gene: .
V gene: TRBV7-9
CDR3 length: 14
clone size: .

CDR3 protein: CASSLSGYNEQFF
CDR3 DNA: TGTGCCAGCAGTTTGTCAGGGTACAATGAGCAGTTCTTC
J gene: TRBJ2-1
D gene: .
V gene: TRBV28
CDR3 length: 13
clone size: .

CDR3 protein: CASRGGQGALYEQYF
CDR3 DNA: TGTGCCAGCAGAGGGGGACAGGGGGCACTCTACGAGCAGTACTTC
J gene: TRBJ2-7
D gene: TRBD1
V gene: TRBV2
CDR3 length: 15
clone size: few

CDR3 protein: CSVGTLPGLADYEQYF
CDR3 DNA: TGCAGCGTTGGGACCCTTCCGGGACTAGCGGACTACGAGCAGTACTTC
J gene: TRBJ2-7
D gene: TRBD2
V gene: TRBV29-1
CDR3 length: 16
clone size: .

CDR3 protein: CASSQGPRDSYEQYF
CDR3 DNA: TGTGCCAGCAGCCAGGGACCGAGGGATTCCTACGAGCAGTACTTC
J gene: TRBJ2-7
D gene: .
V gene: TRBV11-2
CDR3 length: 15
clone size: .

CDR3 protein: CASSGGTEQYF
CDR3 DNA: TGTGCCAGCAGCGGGGGAACCGAGCAGTACTTC
J gene: TRBJ2-7
D gene: .
V gene: TRBV11-2
CDR3 length: 11
clone size: .

CDR3 protein: CASSFEGDDTGELFF
CDR3 DNA: TGTGCCAGCAGCTTTGAGGGAGATGACACCGGGGAGCTGTTTTTT
J gene: TRBJ2-2
D gene: .
V gene: TRBV5-4
CDR3 length: 15
clone size: once

CDR3 protein: CASSIDTYNEQFF
CDR3 DNA: TGTGCCAGTAGTATAGACACCTACAATGAGCAGTTCTTC
J gene: TRBJ2-1
D gene: .
V gene: TRBV19
CDR3 length: 13
clone size: .

CDR3 protein: CATRTGNEQFF
CDR3 DNA: TGTGCCACCAGGACAGGCAATGAGCAGTTCTTC
J gene: TRBJ2-1
D gene: TRBD1
V gene: TRBV19
CDR3 length: 11
clone size: .

CDR3 protein: CASSATLGGGYEQYF
CDR3 DNA: TGTGCCAGCAGCGCGACTTTGGGCGGTGGCTACGAGCAGTACTTC
J gene: TRBJ2-7
D gene: .
V gene: TRBV11-2
CDR3 length: 15
clone size: .

CDR3 protein: CASSQKSLTSEHTDTQYF
CDR3 DNA: TGCGCCAGCAGCCAAAAATCCCTGACTAGCGAACACACAGATACGCAGTATTTT
J gene: TRBJ2-3
D gene: TRBD2
V gene: TRBV4-1
CDR3 length: 18
clone size: .

CDR3 protein: CASSIKGEWETQYF
CDR3 DNA: TGTGCCAGTAGTATAAAGGGGGAGTGGGAGACCCAGTACTTC
J gene: TRBJ2-5
D gene: .
V gene: TRBV19
CDR3 length: 14
clone size: .

CDR3 protein: CASSFQGEQYF
CDR3 DNA: TGTGCCAGCAGCTTCCAGGGGGAGCAGTACTTC
J gene: TRBJ2-7
D gene: .
V gene: TRBV7-9
CDR3 length: 11
clone size: few

CDR3 protein: CASSPPSFLTGQYF
CDR3 DNA: TGTGCCAGTAGTCCCCCCTCCTTCCTGACCGGGCAGTACTTC
J gene: TRBJ2-7
D gene: .
V gene: TRBV19
CDR3 length: 14
clone size: .

CDR3 protein: CASSEMVGTGYYEQYF
CDR3 DNA: TGTGCCAGCAGTGAGATGGTCGGGACAGGTTATTACGAGCAGTACTTC
J gene: TRBJ2-7
D gene: TRBD1
V gene: TRBV6-1
CDR3 length: 16
clone size: .

CDR3 protein: CASSLEGDSSYEQYF
CDR3 DNA: TGTGCCAGCAGCTTAGAAGGGGATAGCTCCTACGAGCAGTACTTC
J gene: TRBJ2-7
D gene: .
V gene: TRBV11-2
CDR3 length: 15
clone size: .

CDR3 protein: CASIKGWCGYTF
CDR3 DNA: TGCGCCAGCATAAAGGGTTGGTGTGGCTACACCTTC
J gene: TRBJ1-2
D gene: .
V gene: TRBV10-1
CDR3 length: 12
clone size: .

CDR3 protein: CASSQDHSADSYEQYF
CDR3 DNA: TGCGCCAGCAGCCAAGACCACAGCGCCGATAGCTACGAGCAGTACTTC
J gene: TRBJ2-7
D gene: .
V gene: TRBV4-1
CDR3 length: 16
clone size: .

CDR3 protein: CASSSDRASTDTQYF
CDR3 DNA: TGTGCCAGCAGTTCGGACAGGGCTAGCACAGATACGCAGTATTTT
J gene: TRBJ2-3
D gene: TRBD1
V gene: TRBV27
CDR3 length: 15
clone size: .